These T cell receptor beta chains were read from a single sample in a study of monozygotic twins with inflammatory bowel disease. Using the 5' RACE reads, TCRdb records one entry per CDR3 protein without DNA. The sample data list around 410,000 distinct CDR3 sequences. What was sequenced was blood. The receptors here all came from a human donor with ulcerative colitis or Crohn's disease, or a healthy co-twin of an affected twin (not recorded which). Both conserved end residues are part of each CDR3.

J | V | CDR3
TRBJ2-3 | TRBV12-3/TRBV12-4 | CASSLRRIGTTDTQYF
TRBJ2-7 | TRBV20-1 | CSARQPSYEQYF
TRBJ2-7 | TRBV18 | CASSPRVLNPYEQYF
TRBJ1-6 | TRBV5-5 | CASSAYRGTYNSPLHF
TRBJ2-3 | TRBV10-3 | CAISLAGGTDTQYF
TRBJ2-3 | TRBV5-4 | CASGSIVTDTQYF
TRBJ1-4 | TRBV10-3 | CAISDQNNEKLFF
TRBJ1-1 | TRBV11-2 | CASSAGRSNTEAFF
TRBJ2-1 | TRBV5-5 | CASSPGQGAKQFF
TRBJ2-3 | TRBV5-1 | CASSLDGPRRDTQYF
TRBJ2-7 | TRBV6-2/TRBV6-3 | CASSYPKYEQYF
TRBJ2-1 | TRBV7-6 | CAWTSGGQDNEQFF
TRBJ1-1 | TRBV2 | CASSEPRQGTEAFF
TRBJ2-5 | TRBV5-1 | CASSSRTGMETQYF
TRBJ2-1 | TRBV7-9 | CASSSPIYNEQFF
TRBJ2-1 | TRBV7-6 | CASSPPLGRVQFF
TRBJ2-7 | TRBV15 | CATSRGGAVGYSYEQYF
TRBJ2-3 | TRBV25-1 | CASSDGGIGTDTQYF
TRBJ2-3 | TRBV12-3/TRBV12-4 | CASSSPVVRQGDTQYF
TRBJ2-4 | TRBV14 | CASSQDHYAKNIQYF
TRBJ1-6 | TRBV6-1 | CASKEGIDSPLHF
TRBJ2-1 | TRBV18 | CASSPGQVNEQFF
TRBJ1-1 | TRBV4-1 | CASSQDFLVGAFF
TRBJ1-2 | TRBV5-4 | CASSLEGLYGYTF
TRBJ2-7 | TRBV2 | CASSELGAEQYF
TRBJ1-1 | TRBV13 | CASSFWGNTEAFF
TRBJ2-3 | TRBV18 | CASSPRGQGPADTQYF
TRBJ1-2 | TRBV2 | CASSVSGPGYTF
TRBJ2-3 | TRBV5-1 | CASSPGTSGRHTQYF
TRBJ1-1 | TRBV5-1 | CASSEGHRGVGTRESEAFF
TRBJ2-1 | TRBV9 | CASSERQGLLSYNEQFF
TRBJ2-7 | TRBV7-2 | CASSWRQEQYF
TRBJ2-7 | TRBV4-1 | CASSRRLAADYEQYF
TRBJ2-6 | TRBV5-1 | CASSWTGNSGANVLTF
TRBJ2-1 | TRBV4-1 | CASSQGRLAGERGEQFF
TRBJ2-3 | TRBV7-6 | CASSLVGAATQYF
TRBJ2-2 | TRBV19 | CASSIKVAGTLLGDGELFF
TRBJ1-5 | TRBV2 | CASKFSNQPQHF
TRBJ2-1 | TRBV20-1 | CSASPRLAGVYHEQFF
TRBJ2-1 | TRBV30 | CAWNQGGIGTNEQFF